This T cell receptor (beta chain) originates from a study of cytomegalovirus exposure and HLA in healthy donors. The wider study: Of the donors genotyped, approximately 410 in all, 65% to 90% fell in the Caucasian-associated ancestry cluster.

This CDR3 is built from 16 residues. General study results and limits: Judged likely to be a sequencing artifact was a cluster of highly shared sequence variants.

PCR involved 60 Vbeta and 13 Jbeta primers. The table came from immunoSEQ multiplex PCR; TCRdb's copy has only in-frame clones and leaves some out. Among some 90,000 clones listed, 69% were seen once. As concerns this clone: What it binds is unknown.

V usage is TRBV21-1 and J usage is TRBJ1-1; the D call in the table, TRBD1, was not verified against the DNA. TRBV21-1 is classified as a pseudogene. The receptor was isolated from a man aged 50 to 59 in good health and CMV-seronegative. Sequences were obtained from PBMCs. CDR3: CASSKAPDRLNTEAFF. The DNA of the CDR3 is TGTGCCAGCAGCAAAGCCCCGGACAGATTGAACACTGAAGCTTTCTTT.